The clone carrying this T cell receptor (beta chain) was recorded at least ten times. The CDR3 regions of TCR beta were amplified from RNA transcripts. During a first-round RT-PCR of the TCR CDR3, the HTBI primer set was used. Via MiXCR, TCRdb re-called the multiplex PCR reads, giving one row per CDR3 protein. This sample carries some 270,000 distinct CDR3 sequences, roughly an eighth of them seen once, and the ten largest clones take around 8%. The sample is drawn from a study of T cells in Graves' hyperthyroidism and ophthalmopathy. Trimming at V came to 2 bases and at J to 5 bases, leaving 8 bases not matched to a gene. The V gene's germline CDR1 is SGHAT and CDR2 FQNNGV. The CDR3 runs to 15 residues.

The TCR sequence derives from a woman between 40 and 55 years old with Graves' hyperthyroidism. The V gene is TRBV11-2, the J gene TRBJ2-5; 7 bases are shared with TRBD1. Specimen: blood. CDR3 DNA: TGTGCCAGCAGCTTAATGGGACAGAGGGCGGAGACCCAGTACTTC. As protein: CASSLMGQRAETQYF.